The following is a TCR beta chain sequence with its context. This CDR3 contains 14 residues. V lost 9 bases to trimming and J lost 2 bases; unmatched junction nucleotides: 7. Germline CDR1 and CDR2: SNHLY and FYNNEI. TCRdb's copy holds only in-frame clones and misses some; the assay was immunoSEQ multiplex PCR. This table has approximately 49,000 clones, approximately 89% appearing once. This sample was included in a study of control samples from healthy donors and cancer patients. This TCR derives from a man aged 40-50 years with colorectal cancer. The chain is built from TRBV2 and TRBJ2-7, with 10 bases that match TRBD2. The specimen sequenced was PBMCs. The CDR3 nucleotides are TGTGCCAGTATATCGGGACTAGCGACCTACGAGCAGTACTTC. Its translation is CASISGLATYEQYF.